Sequencing of this T cell receptor beta chain was carried out in a study of shared clonotypes between healthy human individuals. Clones were read by immunoSEQ multiplex PCR, and TCRdb kept only the in-frame ones, dropping some. The data show more than 2,000,000 clones, around nine tenths seen once. Between the trimmed V and J ends, which lost 4 bases and 1 base, there was a span of 1 base. The CDR3 totals 12 residues. Per germline, CDR1 MNHNS and CDR2 SASEGT. Whole-study findings and limits: Larger richness was generally estimated for naive than memory subsets.

Points on this clone: Its antigen is as yet unknown. The sample carries other DNA sequences with the same CDR3.

This sequence was found in a man aged 18 to 29 in good health. The sequenced sample consisted of naive CD4+ T cells sorted from blood. This sample's subset: CD45RA+ positively selected. The gene calls are TRBV6-1 and TRBJ1-4; D not resolved. The CDR3 DNA sequence: TGTGCCAGCAGTGTAACTAATGAAAAACTGTTTTTT. This gives the protein CASSVTNEKLFF.